This T cell receptor (beta chain) was sequenced during a study of blood T cell repertoires in COVID-19. The protocol was immunoSEQ multiplex PCR, while the TCRdb copy is restricted to in-frame clones and leaves out a portion. The sample contains approximately 400,000 clones, 88% of which appear only once. The germline V and J ends were trimmed by 0 bases and 4 bases, with 12 bases remaining between them. The CDR3 has 15 amino acids. The germline CDR1 and CDR2 sequences are MNHEY and SVGAGI. Cohort 3 donors were reported recovered after two negative PCRs, clearance, or symptom resolution. Sample: PBMCs or T cells enriched from blood (not recorded which). The clonotype originates from a woman younger than 35 who had recovered from COVID-19. The chain couples TRBV6-5 to TRBJ1-1; TRBD1 might be the D (5 bases). The CDR3 DNA reads TGTGCCAGCAGTTACTCGAATAGGGGTGCCACTGAAGCTTTCTTT. Amino acid sequence: CASSYSNRGATEAFF.